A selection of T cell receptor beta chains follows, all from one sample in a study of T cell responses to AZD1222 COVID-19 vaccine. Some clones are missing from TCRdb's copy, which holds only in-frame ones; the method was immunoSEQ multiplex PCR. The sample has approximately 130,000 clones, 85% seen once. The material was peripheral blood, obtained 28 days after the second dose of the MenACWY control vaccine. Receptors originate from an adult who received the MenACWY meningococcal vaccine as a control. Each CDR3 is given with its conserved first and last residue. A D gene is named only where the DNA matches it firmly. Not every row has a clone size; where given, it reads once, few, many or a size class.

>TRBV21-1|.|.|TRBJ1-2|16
TGTGCCAGCAGCAAAGCCTTGACGGTATCTAACTATGGCTACACCTTC
CASSKALTVSNYGYTF
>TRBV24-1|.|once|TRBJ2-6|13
TGTGCCACCGGCCGTACTGGGGCCAACGTCCTGACTTTC
CATGRTGANVLTF
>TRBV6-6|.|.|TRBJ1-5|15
TGTGCCAGCAGTTCGCCGGCAGGGGCAGGGCAGCCCCAGCATTTT
CASSSPAGAGQPQHF
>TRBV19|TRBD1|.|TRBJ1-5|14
TGTGCCAGTAGTATAAGGGACAGGGGTCAGCCCCAGCATTTT
CASSIRDRGQPQHF
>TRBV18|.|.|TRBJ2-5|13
TGTGCCAGCTCACTAGCTCTCCAAGAGACCCAGTACTTC
CASSLALQETQYF
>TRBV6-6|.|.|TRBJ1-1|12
TGTGCCAGCAGTTACTCCCAGGGGAAAGCTTTCTTT
CASSYSQGKAFF
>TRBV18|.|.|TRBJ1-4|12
TGTGCCAGCTCAGGGGGTAATGAAAAACTGTTTTTT
CASSGGNEKLFF
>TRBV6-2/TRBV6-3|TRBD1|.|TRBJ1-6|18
TGTGCCAGCACTTATCGAACCGGGACAGGGGATTCTAATTCACCCCTCCACTTT
CASTYRTGTGDSNSPLHF
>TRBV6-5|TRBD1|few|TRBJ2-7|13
TGTGCCAGCAGTTGGGACAGTTCTTACGAGCAGTACTTC
CASSWDSSYEQYF
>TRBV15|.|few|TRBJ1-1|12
TGTGCCACCAGCCGAGTACCGGGCGGAGCTTTCTTT
CATSRVPGGAFF
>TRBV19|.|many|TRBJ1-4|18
TGTGCCAGTAGTATTTTAGGCTTTAGGACAGCAACTAATGAAAAACTGTTTTTT
CASSILGFRTATNEKLFF
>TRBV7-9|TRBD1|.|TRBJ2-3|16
TGTGCCAGCAGCTTAGAGGGGGCAGGGATCACAGATACGCAGTATTTT
CASSLEGAGITDTQYF
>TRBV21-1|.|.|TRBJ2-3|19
TGTGCCAGCGGCTTCACCGGGACAGAGAAGCTTCGTAGCACAGATACGCAGTATTTT
CASGFTGTEKLRSTDTQYF
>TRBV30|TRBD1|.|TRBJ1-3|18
TGTGCCTGGAGTGCTGAAAGATGGGGACAGAGCTCTGGAAACACCATATATTTT
CAWSAERWGQSSGNTIYF
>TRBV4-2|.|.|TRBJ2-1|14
TGTGCCAGTAAACAGGGTGGCTCCTACAATGAGCAGTTCTTC
CASKQGGSYNEQFF
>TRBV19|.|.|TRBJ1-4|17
TGTGCCAGTAGTATAGAGGCCTCCGGGCCAACTAATGAAAAACTGTTTTTT
CASSIEASGPTNEKLFF
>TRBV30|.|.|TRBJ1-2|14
TGTGCCTGGAGTGTATCTTTGCGTAGGGGGAGCTACACCTTC
CAWSVSLRRGSYTF
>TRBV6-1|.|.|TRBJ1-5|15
TGTGCCAGCAGTGAAGCCCGGGCCCCAGGGGTGCCCCAGCATTTT
CASSEARAPGVPQHF
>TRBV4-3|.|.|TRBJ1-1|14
TGCGCCAGCAGCCAGGGACGACGGAGCACTGAAGCTTTCTTT
CASSQGRRSTEAFF
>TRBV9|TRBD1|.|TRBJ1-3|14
TGTGCCAGCAGCGCGGGACAGGGACCGGGCACCATATATTTT
CASSAGQGPGTIYF
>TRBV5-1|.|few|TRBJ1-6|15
TGCGCCAGCAGCTTGGGACCCAGGGGCAATTCACCCCTCCACTTT
CASSLGPRGNSPLHF
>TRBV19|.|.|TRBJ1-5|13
TGTGCCAGTAGCCTCCAGAGCCATCAGCCCCAGCATTTT
CASSLQSHQPQHF
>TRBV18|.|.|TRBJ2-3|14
TGTGCCAGCTCACCACGGCCGGGGGCAGATACGCAGTATTTT
CASSPRPGADTQYF
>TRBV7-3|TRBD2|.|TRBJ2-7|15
TGTGCCAGCAGCTTAGGGGGGGAGGAAGCCTACGAGCAGTACTTC
CASSLGGEEAYEQYF
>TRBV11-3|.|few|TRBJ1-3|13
TGTGCCAGCAGCACCCAGACAGGAAACACCATATATTTT
CASSTQTGNTIYF
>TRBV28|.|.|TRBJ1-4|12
TGTGCCAGCAGTTTACCCAATGAAAAACTGTTTTTT
CASSLPNEKLFF
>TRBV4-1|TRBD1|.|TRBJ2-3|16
TGCGCCAGCAGCCACGTCTCGACAGGGAGCACAGATACGCAGTATTTT
CASSHVSTGSTDTQYF
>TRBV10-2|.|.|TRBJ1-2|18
TGCGCCAGCAGTGAGTACCCAAACCTACGGCAAACTAACTATGGCTACACCTTC
CASSEYPNLRQTNYGYTF
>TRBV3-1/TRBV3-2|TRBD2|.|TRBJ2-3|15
TGTGCCAGCAGCCCTCCGGGGCTAGCGGGGGGTGCGCAGTATTTT
CASSPPGLAGGAQYF
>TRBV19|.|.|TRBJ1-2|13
TGTGCCAGTAGGGAGGAGCTGAACTATGGCTACACCTTC
CASREELNYGYTF
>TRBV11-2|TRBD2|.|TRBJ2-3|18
TGTGCCAGCAGCTTAGGGTACTATAGCGGGAGTAGTACAGATACGCAGTATTTT
CASSLGYYSGSSTDTQYF
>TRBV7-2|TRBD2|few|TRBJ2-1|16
TGTGCCAGCAGCTGGGTAGGGACTAGCGGGAGAGGTGAGCAGTTCTTC
CASSWVGTSGRGEQFF
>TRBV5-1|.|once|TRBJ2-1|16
TGCGCCAGCAGCTTGCAGTCGGAGAGCTCCTACAATGAGCAGTTCTTC
CASSLQSESSYNEQFF
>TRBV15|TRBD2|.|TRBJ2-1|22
TGTGCCACCAGCAGAGGTTCTTTTTTCGGGACTAGCGGGCATAGGACCTACAATGAGCAGTTCTTC
CATSRGSFFGTSGHRTYNEQFF
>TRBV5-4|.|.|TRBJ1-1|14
TGTGCCAGCAGCTTGAGGGCAGGGAACACTGAAGCTTTCTTT
CASSLRAGNTEAFF
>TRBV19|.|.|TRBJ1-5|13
TGTGCCAGTAGCGACACCATGAATCAGCCCCAGCATTTT
CASSDTMNQPQHF
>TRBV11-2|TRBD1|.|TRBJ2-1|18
TGTGCCAGCAGCTTACATGAAACGGGGACAGGGGGCTCCAATGAGCAGTTCTTC
CASSLHETGTGGSNEQFF
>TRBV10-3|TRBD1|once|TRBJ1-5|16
TGTGCCATCAGTGACACCCGGGACAGGGGCAATCAGCCCCAGCATTTT
CAISDTRDRGNQPQHF
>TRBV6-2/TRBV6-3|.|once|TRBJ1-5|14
TGTGCCAGCAGCGACCCGGGGTCGGGTCAGCCCCAGCATTTT
CASSDPGSGQPQHF
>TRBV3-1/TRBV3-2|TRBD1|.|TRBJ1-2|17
TGTGCCAGCAGCCAGGAGACCGAGACAGGGGTCCCCAATGGCTACACCTTC
CASSQETETGVPNGYTF
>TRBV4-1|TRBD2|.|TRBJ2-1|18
TGCGCCAGCAGCCAACTCGTTCCCAGAGGGCGGGGGGGCGTTGAGCAGTTCTTC
CASSQLVPRGRGGVEQFF
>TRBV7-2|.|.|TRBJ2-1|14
TGTGCCAGCACCTCGGGCTACCCCTACAATGAGCAGTTCTTC
CASTSGYPYNEQFF
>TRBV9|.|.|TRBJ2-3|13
TGTGCCAGCAGCGTAGGTTCCCTCGATACGCAGTATTTT
CASSVGSLDTQYF
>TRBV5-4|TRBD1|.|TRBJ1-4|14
TGTGCCAGCAGCTTAGGACAGGGGGGTGAAAAACTGTTTTTT
CASSLGQGGEKLFF
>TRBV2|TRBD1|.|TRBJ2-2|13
TGTGCCAGCAGTCGACAGGGCTTCGGGGAGCTGTTTTTT
CASSRQGFGELFF
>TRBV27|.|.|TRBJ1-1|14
TGTGCCAGCAGTCTAAAGGAAGGTGGCACTGAAGCTTTCTTT
CASSLKEGGTEAFF